These T cell receptor beta chains were read from a single sample in a study of shared clonotypes between healthy human individuals. The data were produced by immunoSEQ multiplex PCR, yet TCRdb's version contains in-frame clones alone and is incomplete. The profile shows about 1.1 million clones, approximately 80% of them singletons. Sequencing input: memory CD4+ T cells from PBMCs. The receptors derive from a young man in good health. Some clones in this sample may be carry-over from other donors' samples. Each CDR3 is given with its conserved first and last residue.

v_call,j_call,cdr3_aa
TRBV6-1,TRBJ1-1,CASSEVGTEAFF
TRBV2,TRBJ2-2,CASSEALTSGITGELFF
TRBV7-3,TRBJ1-1,CASSLQGVGTEAFF
TRBV9,TRBJ2-1,CASSLEETATKQFF
TRBV11-2,TRBJ1-1,CASSPRGQLNTEAFF
TRBV7-8,TRBJ1-2,CASSQTSEGDGYTF
TRBV30,TRBJ2-7,CAWSTGGTSYEQYF
TRBV15,TRBJ2-5,CATSTGGNQETQYF
TRBV6-5,TRBJ2-7,CASSPQWAPSYEQYF
TRBV7-3,TRBJ2-5,CASSSRYGETQYF
TRBV5-1,TRBJ1-4,CASSGLGRTNEKLFF
TRBV5-1,TRBJ1-1,CASSLGGAMNTEAFF
TRBV27,TRBJ2-1,CASRPSGRAYNEQFF
TRBV18,TRBJ2-3,CASSPTSGSRETQYF
TRBV2,TRBJ2-5,CASSGDSLETQYF
TRBV7-9,TRBJ1-1,CASSLESRAAFF
TRBV14,TRBJ2-7,CASSLSDRAGERAF